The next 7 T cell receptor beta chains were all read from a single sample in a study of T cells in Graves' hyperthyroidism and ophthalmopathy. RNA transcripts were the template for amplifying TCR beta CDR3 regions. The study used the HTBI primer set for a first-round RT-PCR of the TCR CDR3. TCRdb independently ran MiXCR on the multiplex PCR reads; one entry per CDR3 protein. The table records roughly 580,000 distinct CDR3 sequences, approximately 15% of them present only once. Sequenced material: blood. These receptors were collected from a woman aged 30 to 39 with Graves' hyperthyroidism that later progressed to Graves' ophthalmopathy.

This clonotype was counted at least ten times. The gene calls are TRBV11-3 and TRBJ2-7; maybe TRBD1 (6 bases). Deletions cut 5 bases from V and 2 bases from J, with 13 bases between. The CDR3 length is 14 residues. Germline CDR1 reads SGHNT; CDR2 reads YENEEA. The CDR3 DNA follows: TGTGCCAGCAGCGCGAGAGGGGGAGCCTACGAGCAGTACTTC. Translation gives CASSARGGAYEQYF.

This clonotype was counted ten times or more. CDR3 residues: CASTNRGGYGYTF. The CDR3 DNA sequence: TGTGCCAGCACCAACAGGGGCGGTTATGGCTACACCTTC. The genes are TRBV10-3 and TRBJ1-2; 7 bases map to TRBD1. V was pared by 10 bases and J by 5 bases, with 10 bases of the junction left unmatched. The CDR3 length is 13 residues. CDR1 ENHRY and CDR2 SYGVKD come from the germline V gene.

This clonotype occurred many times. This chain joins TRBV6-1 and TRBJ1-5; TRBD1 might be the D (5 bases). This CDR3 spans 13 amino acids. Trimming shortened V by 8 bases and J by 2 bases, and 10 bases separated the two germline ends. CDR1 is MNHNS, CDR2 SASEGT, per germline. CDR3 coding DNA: TGTGCCAGCGGGGGGGGGGGCAATCAGCCCCAGCATTTT. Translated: CASGGGGNQPQHF.

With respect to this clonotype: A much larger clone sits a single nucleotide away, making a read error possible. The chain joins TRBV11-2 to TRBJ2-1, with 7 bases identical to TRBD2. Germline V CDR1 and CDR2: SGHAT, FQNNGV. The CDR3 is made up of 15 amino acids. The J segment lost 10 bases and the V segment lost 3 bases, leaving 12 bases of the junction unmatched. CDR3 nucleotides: TGTGCCAGCAGCTTTGGGGGGGACGGCTTCGGGGAGCAGTTCTTC. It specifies CASSFGGDGFGEQFF.

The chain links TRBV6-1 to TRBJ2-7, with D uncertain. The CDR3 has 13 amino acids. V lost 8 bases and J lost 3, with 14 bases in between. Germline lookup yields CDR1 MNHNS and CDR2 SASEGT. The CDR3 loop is CASLRAPLYEQYF. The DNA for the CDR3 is TGTGCCAGCTTGCGAGCCCCCCTCTACGAGCAGTACTTC.

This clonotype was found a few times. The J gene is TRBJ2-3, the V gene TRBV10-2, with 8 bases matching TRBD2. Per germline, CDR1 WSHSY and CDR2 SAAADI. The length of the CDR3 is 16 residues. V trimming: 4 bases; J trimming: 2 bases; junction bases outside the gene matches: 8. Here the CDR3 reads CASSGLTSGFTDTQYF. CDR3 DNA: TGCGCCAGCAGTGGCCTTACTAGCGGCTTCACAGATACGCAGTATTTT.

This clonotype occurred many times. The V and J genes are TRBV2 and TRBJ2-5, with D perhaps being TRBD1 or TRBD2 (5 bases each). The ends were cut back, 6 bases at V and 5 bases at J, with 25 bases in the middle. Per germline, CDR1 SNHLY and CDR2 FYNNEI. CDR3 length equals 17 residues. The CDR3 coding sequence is TGTGCCAGCAGGGGGCTAGCAATGGTACCGGGCCGGGAGACCCAGTACTTC. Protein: CASRGLAMVPGRETQYF.